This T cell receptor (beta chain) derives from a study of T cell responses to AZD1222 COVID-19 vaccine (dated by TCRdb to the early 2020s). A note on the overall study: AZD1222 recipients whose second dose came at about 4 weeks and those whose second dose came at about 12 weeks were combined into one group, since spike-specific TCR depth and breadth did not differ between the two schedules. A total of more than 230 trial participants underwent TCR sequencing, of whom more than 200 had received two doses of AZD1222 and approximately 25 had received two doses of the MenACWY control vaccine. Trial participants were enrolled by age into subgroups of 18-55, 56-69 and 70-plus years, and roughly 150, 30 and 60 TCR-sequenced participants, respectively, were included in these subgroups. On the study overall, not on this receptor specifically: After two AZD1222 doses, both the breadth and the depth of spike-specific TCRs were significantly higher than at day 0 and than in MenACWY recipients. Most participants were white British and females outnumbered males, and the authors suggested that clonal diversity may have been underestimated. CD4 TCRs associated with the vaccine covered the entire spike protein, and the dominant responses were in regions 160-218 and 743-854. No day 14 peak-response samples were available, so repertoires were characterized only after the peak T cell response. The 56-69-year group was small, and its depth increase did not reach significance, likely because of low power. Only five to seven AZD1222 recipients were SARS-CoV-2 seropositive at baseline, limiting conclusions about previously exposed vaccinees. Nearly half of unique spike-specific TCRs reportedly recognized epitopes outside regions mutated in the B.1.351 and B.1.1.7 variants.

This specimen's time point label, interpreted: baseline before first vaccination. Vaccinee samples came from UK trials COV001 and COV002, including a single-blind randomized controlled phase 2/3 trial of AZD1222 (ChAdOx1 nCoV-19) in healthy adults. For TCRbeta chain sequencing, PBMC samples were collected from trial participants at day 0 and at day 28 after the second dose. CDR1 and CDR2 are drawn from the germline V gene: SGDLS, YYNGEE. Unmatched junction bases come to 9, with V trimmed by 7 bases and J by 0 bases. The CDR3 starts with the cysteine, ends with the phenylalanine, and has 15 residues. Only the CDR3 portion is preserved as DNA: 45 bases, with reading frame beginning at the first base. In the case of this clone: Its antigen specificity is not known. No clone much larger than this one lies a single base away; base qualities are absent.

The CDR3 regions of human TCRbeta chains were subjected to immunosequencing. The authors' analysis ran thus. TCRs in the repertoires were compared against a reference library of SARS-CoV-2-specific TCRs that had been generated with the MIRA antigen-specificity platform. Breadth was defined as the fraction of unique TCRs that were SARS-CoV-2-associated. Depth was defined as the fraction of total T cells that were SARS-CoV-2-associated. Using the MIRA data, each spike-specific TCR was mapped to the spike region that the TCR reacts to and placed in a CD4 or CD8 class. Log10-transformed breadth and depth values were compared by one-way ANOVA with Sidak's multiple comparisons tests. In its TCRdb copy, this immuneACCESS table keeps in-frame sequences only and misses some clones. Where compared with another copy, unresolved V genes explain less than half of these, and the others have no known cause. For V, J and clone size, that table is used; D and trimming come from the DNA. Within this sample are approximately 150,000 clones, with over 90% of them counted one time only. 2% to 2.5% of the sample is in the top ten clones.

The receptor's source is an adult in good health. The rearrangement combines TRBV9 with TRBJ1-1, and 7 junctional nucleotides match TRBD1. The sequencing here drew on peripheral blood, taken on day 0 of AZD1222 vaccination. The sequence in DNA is TGTGCCAGCCGTTGGACAGGCGTCATGAACACTGAAGCTTTCTTT. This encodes CASRWTGVMNTEAFF.